The 10 T cell receptor beta chains listed next were all sequenced from one sample in a study of beta chain features in type 1 diabetes. TCRB transcripts that were expressed got sequenced, as all of the isolated RNA had been reverse transcribed. Measured with immunoSEQ multiplex PCR; TCRdb has only the in-frame clones, and not every one. Here the sample spans approximately 150,000 clones, approximately 9.8% being singletons. Sample: central memory CD4+ T cells from blood. Every receptor here comes from a woman between 35 and 50 years old in good health.

Points on this clone: Relative to the germline gene, one junction end is altered; a read error may explain this. This chain joins TRBV3-1 (or the pseudogene TRBV3-2) and TRBJ2-4, with 8 bases lining up with TRBD1. The length of the CDR3 is 9 residues. The germline V gene encodes CDR1 LGHDT and CDR2 YNNKEL (reference sequence). This chain's CDR3 is CASRVRGQF. As DNA, the CDR3 is TGTGCCAGCCGGGTCAGGGGGCAATTC.

The V gene is TRBV10-3, the J gene TRBJ2-5; D remains unclear. This CDR3 contains 14 residues. V lost 2 bases and J 1 base, leaving 8 bases between the germline ends. Germline V lookup: CDR1 ENHRY, CDR2 SYGVKD. The CDR3 reads CAISETSPQETQYF. The CDR3 DNA sequence: TGTGCCATCAGTGAGACAAGTCCCCAAGAGACCCAGTACTTC.

This clone was detected a few times. The J gene is TRBJ1-4, the V gene TRBV6-5, with a possible D match to TRBD1 (6 bases). Germline V gene sequence: CDR1 MNHEY, CDR2 SVGAGI. This CDR3 contains 14 residues. Trimming removed 4 bases at V and 8 bases at J, with 14 bases between. The CDR3 sequence is CASSWGGQGEKLFF. CDR3 nucleotides: TGTGCCAGCAGTTGGGGGGGTCAGGGGGAAAAACTGTTTTTT.

The genes are TRBV19 and TRBJ1-1, with a tentative D call TRBD1 (5 bases). Germline V CDR1 and CDR2: LNHDA, SQIVND (reference sequence). The germline V and J ends were trimmed by 6 bases and 4 bases, with 15 bases remaining between them. The CDR3 is made up of 14 amino acids. CDR3 region: CASRDQGWGTEAFF. In nucleotides, the CDR3 is TGTGCCAGTAGGGACCAGGGCTGGGGCACTGAAGCTTTCTTT.

The chain links TRBV2 to TRBJ2-7; D is perhaps TRBD2 (6 bases). V was shortened by 8 bases and J by 0 bases, with 14 bases between the two germline ends. This CDR3 spans 14 amino acids. Germline V CDR1 and CDR2: SNHLY, FYNNEI. The CDR3 spells CASLAGFSSYEQYF. CDR3 DNA sequence: TGTGCCAGCTTGGCGGGGTTCAGCTCCTACGAGCAGTACTTC.

This clone was counted only a few times. The chain carries TRBV7-8 and TRBJ2-1; 9 positions agree with TRBD2. The CDR3 covers 15 residues. Germline assignment: CDR1 SGHVS and CDR2 FQNEAQ. V lost 1 base to trimming and J lost 2 bases; unmatched junction nucleotides: 0. The CDR3 spells CASSLGGGAYNEQFF. In DNA, the CDR3 is TGTGCCAGCAGCTTAGGCGGGGGGGCCTACAATGAGCAGTTCTTC.

The chain combines TRBV11-2 with TRBJ2-5; perhaps TRBD2 as D (6 bases). Looked up from germline, CDR1 is SGHAT and CDR2 is FQNNGV. CDR3 length equals 14 residues. V was trimmed by 7 bases and J by 2 bases, leaving 14 bases between them. The CDR3 DNA reads as TGTGCCAGCACCCTGCTGGGGGGTCAAGAGACCCAGTACTTC. It specifies CASTLLGGQETQYF.

This clone has more than one count but fewer than ten. The V gene is TRBV6-5, the J gene TRBJ1-4; TRBD1 is a possible D gene (6 bases). The CDR3 sequence is 14 residues long. V was clipped by 5 bases and J by 6 bases, with 13 bases between them. Germline V gene sequence: CDR1 MNHEY, CDR2 SVGAGI. As DNA, the CDR3 is TGTGCCAGCAGTCCCAGGGGTTTACATGAAAAACTGTTTTTT. Translation: CASSPRGLHEKLFF.

This clone occurred a few times. The gene calls are TRBV21-1 and TRBJ1-5; the table's D call, TRBD1, has no DNA check behind it. TRBV21-1 is marked as a pseudogene. The length of the CDR3 is 18 residues. The CDR3 is CASSNRDRVVLSNQPQHF. CDR3 DNA sequence: TGTGCCAGCAGCAATCGGGACAGGGTGGTACTAAGCAATCAGCCCCAGCATTTT.

The chain uses TRBV7-9 and TRBJ2-2; the match to TRBD1 covers 8 bases. Germline assignment: CDR1 SEHNR and CDR2 FQNEAQ (reference sequence). The CDR3 is made up of 17 amino acids. V shed 3 bases and J 5 bases; nucleotides not matched to a gene: 11. The CDR3 protein is CASSFGVGQGSTGELFF. The DNA of the CDR3 is TGTGCCAGCAGCTTCGGAGTTGGACAGGGAAGTACCGGGGAGCTGTTTTTT.